This TCR beta chain was identified in a study of blood T cell repertoires in COVID-19. Clones were read by immunoSEQ multiplex PCR, and TCRdb kept only the in-frame ones, dropping some. The table includes some 99,000 clones, over 75% detected once. Trimming shortened V by 4 bases and J by 9 bases, and 7 bases separated the two germline ends. Per germline, CDR1 SQVTM and CDR2 ANQGSEA. The CDR3 spans 10 residues. What was sequenced was peripheral blood. The gene calls are TRBV29-1 and TRBJ2-1; the D is unclear. This TCR came from a woman between 45 and 60 years old with acute or convalescent COVID-19. The CDR3 loop is CSVGAPEQFF. CDR3 sequence (DNA): TGCAGCGTTGGGGCCCCTGAGCAGTTCTTC.